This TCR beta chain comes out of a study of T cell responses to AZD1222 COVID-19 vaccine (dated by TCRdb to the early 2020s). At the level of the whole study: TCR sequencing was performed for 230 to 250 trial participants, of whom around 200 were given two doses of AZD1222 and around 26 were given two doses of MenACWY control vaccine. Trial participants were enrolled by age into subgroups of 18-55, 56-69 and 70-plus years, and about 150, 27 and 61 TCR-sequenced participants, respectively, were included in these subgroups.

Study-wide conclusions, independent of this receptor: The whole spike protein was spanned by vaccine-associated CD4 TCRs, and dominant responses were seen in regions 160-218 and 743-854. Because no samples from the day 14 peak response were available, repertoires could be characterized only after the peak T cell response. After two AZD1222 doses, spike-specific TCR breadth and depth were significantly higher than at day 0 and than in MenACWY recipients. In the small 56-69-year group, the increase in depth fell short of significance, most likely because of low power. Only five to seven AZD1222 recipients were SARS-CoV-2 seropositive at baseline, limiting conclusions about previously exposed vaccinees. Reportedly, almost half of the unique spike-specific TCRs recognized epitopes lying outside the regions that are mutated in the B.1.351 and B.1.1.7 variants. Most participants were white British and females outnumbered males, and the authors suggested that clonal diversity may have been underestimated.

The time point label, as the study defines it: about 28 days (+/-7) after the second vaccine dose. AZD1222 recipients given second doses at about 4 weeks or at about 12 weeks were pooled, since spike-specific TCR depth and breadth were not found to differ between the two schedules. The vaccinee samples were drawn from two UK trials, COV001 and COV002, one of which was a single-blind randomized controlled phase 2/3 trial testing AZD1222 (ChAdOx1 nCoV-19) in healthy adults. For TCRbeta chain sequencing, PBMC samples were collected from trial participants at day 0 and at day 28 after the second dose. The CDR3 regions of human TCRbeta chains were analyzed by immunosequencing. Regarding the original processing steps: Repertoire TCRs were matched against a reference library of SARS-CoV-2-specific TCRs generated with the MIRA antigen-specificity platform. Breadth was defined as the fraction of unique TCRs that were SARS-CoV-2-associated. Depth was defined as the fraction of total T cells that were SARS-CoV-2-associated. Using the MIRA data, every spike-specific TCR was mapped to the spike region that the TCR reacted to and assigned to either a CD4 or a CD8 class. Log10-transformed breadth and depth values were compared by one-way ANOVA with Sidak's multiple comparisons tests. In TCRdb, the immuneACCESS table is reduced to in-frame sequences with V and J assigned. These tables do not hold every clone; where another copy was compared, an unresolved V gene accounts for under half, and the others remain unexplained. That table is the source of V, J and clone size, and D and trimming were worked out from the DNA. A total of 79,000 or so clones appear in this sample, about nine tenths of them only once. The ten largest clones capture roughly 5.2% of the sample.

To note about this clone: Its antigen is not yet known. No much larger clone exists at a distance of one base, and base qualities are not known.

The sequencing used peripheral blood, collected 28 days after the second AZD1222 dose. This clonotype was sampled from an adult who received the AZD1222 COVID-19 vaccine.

The bases read TGCAGTGCTAGCGGGGTGTACGAGCAGTACTTC. Protein translation: CSASGVYEQYF. The chain is made from TRBV20-1 and TRBJ2-7, and possibly TRBD2, on 5 matching bases. The junction carries 7 bases between V and J, which are trimmed by 3 bases and 4 bases respectively. In the germline V gene (reference sequence), CDR1 corresponds to DFQATT and CDR2 to SNEGSKA. The CDR3, cysteine through phenylalanine, is 11 amino acids long. Only the CDR3 DNA stays, 33 bases, in frame from base 1.